The source of this T cell receptor beta chain is a study of Ad26.COV2.S vaccination and SARS-CoV-2 variants. Across the study: The authors gave Ad26.COV2.S intramuscularly, either once or twice 56 days apart. The study, taken as a whole, reports: Vaccine recipients showed a spike-specific TCR breadth that was higher than in placebo recipients.

As for treatment: 15 to 20 received Ad26.COV2.S at low or high dose, single or two shots; about 5 received placebo; per-sample allocation not given. After the first vaccine or placebo injection, samples were drawn on day 63. The vaccine delivered Wuhan-strain SARS-CoV-2 spike through an Ad26 vector. This CDR3 is 15 amino acids long. Looked up from germline, CDR1 is LNHNV and CDR2 is YYDKDF (reference sequence). The V gene end was trimmed by 1 base and the J gene end by 7 bases; junction bases not matched to a gene: 6. Using immunoSEQ multiplex PCR, the repertoire was profiled, and TCRdb retains in-frame clones only, with some absent. The data contain fewer than 500,000 clones, roughly 89% of them singletons. For this clone: Antigen unknown.

Sequencing was performed on peripheral blood, taken in a trial of Ad26.COV2.S vaccine versus placebo. The V and J genes are TRBV15 and TRBJ1-4, with 7 bases aligning to TRBD1. The TCR was taken from a person aged 18-60 years who received the Ad26.COV2.S COVID-19 vaccine or a placebo. CDR3 sequence reads: CATSRGRGLSEKLFF. In DNA form, the CDR3 reads TGTGCCACCAGCAGAGGAAGGGGGCTGTCTGAAAAACTGTTTTTT.